Presented here are 31 T cell receptor beta chains from one specimen sequenced in a study of cytomegalovirus exposure and HLA in healthy donors. In the PCR, 60 Vbeta and 13 Jbeta primers were used. Clones were sequenced by immunoSEQ multiplex PCR, and TCRdb holds only the in-frame ones, with some missing. The sample records approximately 38,000 clones, 84% being singletons. The sample was PBMCs. These receptors originate from a woman aged 18-35 years in good health and CMV-seronegative.

The V and J genes are TRBV25-1 and TRBJ2-7; D remains ambiguous. Looked up from germline, CDR1 is MGHDK and CDR2 is SYGVNS. The CDR3 is made up of 12 amino acids. V was shortened by 6 bases and J by 6 bases, with 12 bases between the two germline ends. CDR3 residues: CASSPLDSEQYF. CDR3 sequence (DNA): TGTGCCAGCAGCCCCCTAGATTCCGAGCAGTACTTC.

This sequence joins TRBV15 and TRBJ2-3; 9 bases line up with TRBD2. Per germline, CDR1 LNHNV and CDR2 YYDKDF (reference sequence). The J segment lost 6 bases and the V segment lost 0 bases, leaving 7 bases of the junction unmatched. CDR3 size: 16 residues. The CDR3 DNA follows: TGTGCCACCAGCAGAGATCCTAGCGGGGCCTCCGATACGCAGTATTTT. Its protein is CATSRDPSGASDTQYF.

This clone was detected only once. The chain has TRBV13 and TRBJ2-2; 13 positions agree with TRBD2. The junction had 6 bases not matched to a gene; V was cut back by 5 bases and J by 6 bases. From germline, CDR1 is PRHDT and CDR2 FYEKMQ (reference sequence). This CDR3 region has 16 residues. CDR3 sequence (DNA): TGTGCCAGCAGCACCCAACTAGCGGGAGGGGCCGGGGAGCTGTTTTTT. Translated, it gives CASSTQLAGGAGELFF.

This chain uses TRBV5-1 with TRBJ2-7, with D possibly being TRBD1 (6 bases). Trimming removed 0 bases from V and 3 bases from J, with 13 bases in between. The germline V gene encodes CDR1 SGHRS and CDR2 YFSETQ. The CDR3 consists of 15 residues. The CDR3 nucleotides read TGCGCCAGCAGCTTGGTTGGGGGCCTCATCTACGAGCAGTACTTC. Protein: CASSLVGGLIYEQYF.

The V gene is TRBV18, the J gene TRBJ1-4, with 7 nucleotides matching TRBD1. After removal of 2 bases from V and 8 bases from J, the junction contained 5 bases not matched to a gene. The CDR3 consists of 14 residues. CDR1 is KGHSH and CDR2 is LQKENI in the germline V gene. CDR3 nucleotides: TGTGCCAGCTCACCAAGGGACAGCCGAGAAAAACTGTTTTTT. Translation: CASSPRDSREKLFF.

The V call is TRBV5-1, the J call TRBJ2-1; 8 bases map to TRBD2. Germline V gene lookup returns CDR1 SGHRS and CDR2 YFSETQ. Germline trimming cut 0 bases from V and 2 bases from J; bases unmatched to any gene: 4. The CDR3 is 16 amino acids. CDR3 DNA: TGCGCCAGCAGCTTGGCCGGGGGGGGGCCCTACAATGAGCAGTTCTTC. It encodes CASSLAGGGPYNEQFF.

The chain has TRBV28 and TRBJ1-3, with 7 nucleotides matching TRBD1. Germline loops: CDR1 MDHEN, CDR2 SYDVKM. Trimming removed 6 bases from V and 4 bases from J; junction bases left unmatched: 9. The CDR3 has 15 residues. The CDR3 DNA follows: TGTGCCAGCAGACCTACGACAGGGCCAGGAAACACCATATATTTT. Its protein product is CASRPTTGPGNTIYF.

The chain carries TRBV10-3 and TRBJ1-4; D is ambiguous. V was trimmed by 7 bases and J by 2 bases, leaving 8 bases between them. There are 13 residues in the CDR3. Germline V lookup: CDR1 ENHRY, CDR2 SYGVKD. The CDR3: CAITPSTNEKLFF. In nucleotides, the CDR3 is TGTGCCATCACCCCGTCCACTAATGAAAAACTGTTTTTT.

This clone was detected once. This chain links TRBV10-3 with TRBJ2-5, with 8 bases lining up with TRBD1. The J call may be wrong; the DNA end is better matched by TRBJ2-7. This CDR3 region has 12 residues. In germline, CDR1 is ENHRY, CDR2 SYGVKD. The CDR3 sequence: CATWDRYYEQYF. CDR3 sequence (DNA): TGTGCCACCTGGGACAGGTATTACGAGCAGTACTTC.

The chain links TRBV25-1 to TRBJ2-1; TRBD2 matches 10 bases. The CDR3 covers 16 residues. Trimming at V came to 6 bases and at J to 5 bases, leaving 10 bases not matched to a gene. Germline CDR1 MGHDK, CDR2 SYGVNS. The CDR3 nucleotides read TGTGCCAGCAGCGCCCGGACTAGCGGACTAAACAATGAGCAGTTCTTC. As protein: CASSARTSGLNNEQFF. The full variable domain, rest sourced from reference TRBV25-1 and TRBJ2-1, is EADIYQTPRYLVIGTGKKITLECSQTMGHDKMYWYQQDPGMELHLIHYSYGVNSTEKGDLSSESTVSRIRTEHFPLTLESARPSHTSQYLCASSARTSGLNNEQFFGPGTRLTVL.

This rearrangement joins TRBV11-1 to TRBJ1-1, with D possibly matching TRBD1 (5 bases). CDR1 and CDR2 (germline): SGHAT, FQDESV (reference sequence). Trimming took off 0 bases at V and 4 bases at J, with 12 bases between the two ends. The CDR3 covers 15 residues. The CDR3 DNA reads as TGTGCCAGCAGCTTAGCCCCAAGCGGGGGCACTGAAGCTTTCTTT. Translated, it gives CASSLAPSGGTEAFF.

The J gene is TRBJ2-5, the V gene TRBV7-9; 13 bases map to TRBD2. The end of the DNA aligns better with TRBJ2-7, so the J call may be wrong. The CDR3 consists of 15 residues. Germline-derived CDR1 and CDR2 are SEHNR and FQNEAQ (reference sequence). CDR3 DNA sequence: TGTGCCAGCAGCTCCCGGACTAGCGGGAGCTACGAGCAGTACTTC. It specifies CASSSRTSGSYEQYF.

This clone was detected only once. This chain uses TRBV25-1 with TRBJ2-6; D remains ambiguous. This CDR3 spans 16 amino acids. The germline V and J ends were trimmed by 8 bases and 7 bases, with 21 bases remaining between them. CDR1 MGHDK and CDR2 SYGVNS come from the germline V gene. The CDR3 reads CASQPSRQPKANVLTF. For the CDR3, the DNA is TGTGCCAGCCAACCTTCTAGGCAGCCGAAAGCCAACGTCCTGACTTTC.

The genes are TRBV27 and TRBJ2-7, with TRBD1 matching 9 bases. The length of the CDR3 is 13 residues. V was clipped by 4 bases and J by 6 bases; unmatched bases: 4. From germline, CDR1 is MNHEY and CDR2 SMNVEV (reference sequence). In nucleotides, the CDR3 is TGTGCCAGCAGTTCGGGACAGGGCCGCGAGCAGTACTTC. As protein: CASSSGQGREQYF.

J is TRBJ2-1 and V is TRBV29-1; D possibly corresponds to TRBD2 (7 bases). This CDR3 is 16 amino acids long. Trimming stripped 4 bases from V and 0 bases from J, with 16 bases between. CDR1 is SQVTM, CDR2 ANQGSEA, per germline. This chain's CDR3 is CSVGGAGVSSYNEQFF. The CDR3 bases are TGCAGCGTTGGGGGGGCGGGAGTGAGCTCCTACAATGAGCAGTTCTTC.

The gene calls are TRBV4-3 and TRBJ1-5; 7 nucleotides match TRBD1. V shed 4 bases and J 0 bases; nucleotides not matched to a gene: 3. The CDR3 consists of 15 residues. Germline V gene lookup returns CDR1 LGHNA and CDR2 YSLEER. The CDR3 bases are TGCGCCAGCAGCCGAACAGGGGATAGCAATCAGCCCCAGCATTTT. Translating gives CASSRTGDSNQPQHF.

The genes are TRBV5-1 and TRBJ2-1, with TRBD2 as a possible D gene (8 bases). This CDR3 comprises 15 residues. Germline V gene data show CDR1 as SGHRS and CDR2 as YFSETQ. V dropped 1 base and J dropped 7 bases, with 15 bases sitting between them. CDR3 bases: TGCGCCAGCAGCTTGTACCGGGAGGGGGCAAATGAGCAGTTCTTC. Translating it yields CASSLYREGANEQFF.

This clone showed up just once. The genes are TRBV15 and TRBJ2-7, with 9 bases fitting TRBD1. The V gene's germline CDR1 is LNHNV and CDR2 YYDKDF (reference sequence). J gave up 6 bases and V 1 base, and 4 bases lay outside the gene matches. This CDR3 comprises 14 residues. CDR3 sequence: CATSRAGTGTEQYF. The CDR3 DNA sequence: TGTGCCACCAGCAGAGCCGGGACAGGGACCGAGCAGTACTTC.

The genes are TRBV28 and TRBJ2-5; D is perhaps TRBD1 (6 bases). The V gene lost 5 bases and the J gene lost 1 base, with 11 bases spanning the gap. Germline CDR1 MDHEN, CDR2 SYDVKM. The CDR3 contains 14 residues. The DNA for the CDR3 is TGTGCCAGCAGTGGACAGCCGATCCAAGAGACCCAGTACTTC. Its translation: CASSGQPIQETQYF.

This chain uses TRBV19 with TRBJ1-5; 7 bases agree with TRBD1. Germline lookup yields CDR1 LNHDA and CDR2 SQIVND (reference sequence). After removal of 9 bases from V and 5 bases from J, the junction contained 10 bases not matched to a gene. The CDR3 loop spans 14 amino acids. CDR3 sequence: CASRGQLSDQPQHF. For the CDR3, the DNA is TGTGCCAGCAGGGGACAGCTCTCCGATCAGCCCCAGCATTTT.

The chain joins TRBV29-1 to TRBJ2-1, with 10 bases lining up with TRBD2. V dropped 5 bases and J dropped 7; count of bases not matched to a gene: 11. CDR1 and CDR2 from the germline V gene are SQVTM and ANQGSEA. The CDR3 contains 15 residues. The CDR3 nucleotides read TGCAGCGTTACAATAGGGCTAGCGGGAGCTAATGAGCAGTTCTTC. It encodes CSVTIGLAGANEQFF.

The J gene is TRBJ2-1, the V gene TRBV11-3, with TRBD1 matching over 9 bases. J was trimmed by 10 bases and V by 4 bases; bases with no gene match: 8. CDR1 is SGHNT, CDR2 YENEEA, per germline. CDR3 length: 14 amino acids. Here the CDR3 reads CASSSNRDRDEQFF. The DNA of the CDR3 is TGTGCCAGCAGCTCCAACCGGGACAGGGACGAGCAGTTCTTC.

The chain joins TRBV13 to TRBJ1-1, with TRBD1 as a possible D gene (5 bases). V dropped 8 bases and J dropped 3 bases, with 10 bases sitting between them. Looked up from germline, CDR1 is PRHDT and CDR2 is FYEKMQ (reference sequence). The CDR3 runs to 12 residues. CDR3 coding DNA: TGTGCCAGCGAAGGGGCAGACACTGAAGCTTTCTTT. Protein sequence: CASEGADTEAFF.

The chain is built from TRBV6-1 and TRBJ2-7; 7 positions match TRBD1. The CDR3 spans 13 residues. The V gene's germline CDR1 is MNHNS and CDR2 SASEGT. Germline trimming cut 1 base from V and 9 bases from J; bases unmatched to any gene: 6. CDR3 amino acids: CASSEVIGGAQYF. The CDR3 DNA follows: TGTGCCAGCAGTGAAGTAATAGGGGGCGCGCAGTACTTC.

This chain joins TRBV11-2 and TRBJ1-1, with D unclear. The CDR3 loop spans 13 amino acids. Germline CDR1 reads SGHAT; CDR2 reads FQNNGV. V lost 2 bases to trimming and J lost 7 bases, with 11 bases between them. CDR3: CASSLQNSCEAFF. CDR3 coding DNA: TGTGCCAGCAGCTTACAAAACAGTTGTGAAGCTTTCTTT. Together with reference TRBV11-2 and TRBJ1-1, the CDR3 gives the full variable domain: EAGVAQSPRYKIIEKRQSVAFWCNPISGHATLYWYQQILGQGPKLLIQFQNNGVVDDSQLPKDRFSAERLKGVDSTLKIQPAKLEDSAVYLCASSLQNSCEAFFGQGTRLTVV.

The chain has TRBV6-4 and TRBJ1-2; unclear D gene. CDR1 is MRHNA, CDR2 SNTAGT, per germline. The V and J ends lost 6 bases and 8 bases respectively, with 13 bases between them. The CDR3 loop spans 12 amino acids. The CDR3 nucleotides read TGTGCCAGCAGCGGCGAAGTGGGCGGCTACACCTTC. Protein: CASSGEVGGYTF.

This chain links TRBV21-1 with TRBJ1-5; the D call of TRBD1 is as the table states it, not checked on the DNA. TRBV21-1 is termed a pseudogene. The CDR3 extends over 14 amino acids. The CDR3 loop is CASSKTGAARPQNF. As DNA, the CDR3 is TGTGCCAGCAGTAAGACAGGGGCGGCTCGGCCCCAGAATTTT.

The rearrangement links TRBV18 to TRBJ2-6; D is perhaps TRBD2 (5 bases). The length of the CDR3 is 15 residues. Trimming removed 5 bases from V and 1 base from J, with 9 bases in between. Germline CDR1 and CDR2: KGHSH and LQKENI. The CDR3 sequence: CASSSRRSGANVLTF. The DNA for the CDR3 is TGTGCCAGCTCATCACGGAGGTCTGGGGCCAACGTCCTGACTTTC.

The rearrangement uses TRBV12-5 and TRBJ2-5, with 9 positions matching TRBD1. The germline gives CDR1 LGHNT, CDR2 FRNRAP. The CDR3 covers 15 residues. Unmatched junction bases numbered 4, after V lost 1 base and J lost 4 bases. For the CDR3, the DNA is TGTGCTAGTGGTTTGGGGGACAGGGTCCCAGAGACCCAGTACTTC. This codes for CASGLGDRVPETQYF.

The CDR3 reads CASSPGTGEIYEQYF. CDR3 in DNA: TGCGCCAGCAGCCCCGGGACAGGTGAGATCTACGAGCAGTACTTC. The chain uses TRBV4-3 and TRBJ2-5; TRBD1 matches 8 bases. The J call may be incorrect, as the DNA end agrees better with TRBJ2-7. Germline V CDR1 and CDR2: LGHNA, YSLEER. CDR3 length: 15 amino acids.

The rearrangement uses TRBV28 and TRBJ2-1, with a tentative D call TRBD1 (8 bases). The V end lost 1 base, the J end lost 4 bases, and 11 bases lay between the germline ends. This CDR3 is 15 amino acids long. The germline V gene has CDR1 MDHEN and CDR2 SYDVKM. The CDR3, as DNA: TGTGCCAGCAGTTTATACAGGGGGGGTTACAATGAGCAGTTCTTC. This translates into CASSLYRGGYNEQFF.